The sequence of this T cell receptor (beta chain) was determined in a study of chemoradiotherapy in HPV16-positive cancers. The germline V gene has CDR1 SNHLY and CDR2 FYNNEI. V lost 11 bases and J lost 1, with 13 bases in between. The CDR3 is made up of 13 amino acids. Profiled with immunoSEQ multiplex PCR; TCRdb holds only in-frame clones, not every one. The repertoire includes over 10,000 clones, about 91% of them detected once, and 22% sits in the top ten. The specimen comprised blood, sampled from a patient who underwent chemoradiotherapy. The rearrangement links TRBV2 to TRBJ2-3; D perhaps matches TRBD2 (5 bases). The receptor was derived from a human donor with HPV-associated anogenital cancer. The DNA of the CDR3 is TGTGCCGGCCGGACTTCCCGCACAGATACGCAGTATTTT. It specifies CAGRTSRTDTQYF.